This T cell receptor beta chain was documented in a study of T cell responses to AZD1222 COVID-19 vaccine. Turning to the study itself: Timing groups of about 4 and about 12 weeks for second doses were pooled. Study findings and constraints: Spike regions recognized by vaccine-associated CD4 TCRs spanned the protein, led by 160-218 and 743-854. Spike-specific TCR repertoires showed rising breadth and depth after two AZD1222 doses. It should be noted that donors were predominantly white British and more often female, and clonal diversity was possibly underestimated.

Measured with immunoSEQ multiplex PCR; TCRdb has only the in-frame clones, and not every one. The repertoire holds approximately 110,000 clones, with around 82% as singletons. As concerns this clone: What it recognizes is unknown.

This sequence was found in an adult in good health. Here the sequenced sample was peripheral blood, taken on day 0 of AZD1222 vaccination.

The CDR3 DNA is TGCGCCAGCAGCTTGGCCGGGGGAGGTGGCTACACCTTC. Its translation is CASSLAGGGGYTF. The V call is TRBV5-1, the J call TRBJ1-2; a weak D match, TRBD1 (5 bases). The CDR3 spans 13 residues. V lost 0 bases and J lost 7, with 10 bases in between. Germline CDR1 SGHRS, CDR2 YFSETQ.